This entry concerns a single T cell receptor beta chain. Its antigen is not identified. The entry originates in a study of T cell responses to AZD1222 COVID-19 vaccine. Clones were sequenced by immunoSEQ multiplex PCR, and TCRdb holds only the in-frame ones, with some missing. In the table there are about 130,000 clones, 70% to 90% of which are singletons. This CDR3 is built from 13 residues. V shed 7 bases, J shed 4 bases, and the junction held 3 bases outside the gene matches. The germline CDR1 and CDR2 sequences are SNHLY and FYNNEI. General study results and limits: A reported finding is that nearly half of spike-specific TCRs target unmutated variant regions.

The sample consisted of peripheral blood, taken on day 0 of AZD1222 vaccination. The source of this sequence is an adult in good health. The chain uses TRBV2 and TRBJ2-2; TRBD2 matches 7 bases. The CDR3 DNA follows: TGTGCCAGCACCGGGGAGGGCACCGGGGAGCTGTTTTTT. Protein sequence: CASTGEGTGELFF.